The entry below gives a single T cell receptor (beta chain) sequence along with its context. Original handling: Reference gene primers were amplified, and this amplification served to estimate nucleated cell counts. The data were produced by immunoSEQ multiplex PCR, yet TCRdb's version contains in-frame clones alone and is incomplete. V and J calls plus clone size are reproduced from that table; the DNA served to infer D and trimming. Among 120,000 to 150,000 clones listed, about 88% were seen once. These data originate in a study of blood T cell repertoires in COVID-19. Overall study: Acute and convalescent COVID-19 samples came from the United States, Italy and Spain. T cells, B-cell-depleted T cells, or PBMCs provided the cDNA or gDNA that served as material.

Germline loops: CDR1 KGHSH, CDR2 LQKENI. The trim removed 4 bases at V and 3 bases at J, leaving 9 bases unmatched. The CDR3 has 16 amino acids. This rearrangement joins TRBV18 to TRBJ1-5; 7 bases match TRBD1. What was sequenced was peripheral blood. This TCR came from a man in his fifties or sixties with active or convalescent COVID-19. The CDR3 reads CASSLPPGQINQPQHF. CDR3 bases: TGTGCCAGCTCACTGCCCCCGGGACAGATCAATCAGCCCCAGCATTTT.